The clone carrying this T cell receptor beta chain was seen repeatedly, ten times or more. Its antigen is unknown. Individual cDNA molecules carried attached unique molecular identifiers. Each CDR3 protein is one row after TCRdb ran MiXCR on the 5' RACE reads. The sample yields under 70,000 distinct CDR3 sequences, roughly 12% seen once. Trimming removed 6 bases from V and 5 bases from J, with 7 bases in between. The CDR3 is 12 residues long. CDR1 is SGHVS, CDR2 FQNEAQ, per germline. These data come from a study of early T cells in non-severe SARS-CoV-2 infection. Background on the study: Chains from this unsorted whole-blood bulk RNA could not be paired. Study outcomes and limitations: Matches to VDJdb favored anti-spike CD8 responses and missed private and CD4 specificities.

The sequence was collected from an adult who was a healthcare worker with PCR-confirmed SARS-CoV-2 infection or an uninfected control (not recorded which). The chain recombines TRBV7-8 with TRBJ2-2, with unresolved D. Sequencing input: whole blood. In DNA form, the CDR3 reads TGTGCCAGCAGGTCGAGAACCGGGGAGCTGTTTTTT. Residues: CASRSRTGELFF.